This TCR beta chain was captured by sequencing in a study of siplizumab effects on memory and regulatory T cells. General observations from the study: The study found naive T cells seemingly more diverse than memory cells and seemingly major alloresponse contributors. Alloreactive sequences tracing back to unstimulated CD4+ memory cells fell significantly with siplizumab. An assignable naive or memory phenotype was lacking in roughly 75-95% of proliferating CD4+ or CD8+ clones. Siplizumab conditions gave an average of approximately 70% Treg-derived mappable alloreactive CD4+ clones, versus about 30% for controls.

CDR3 length: 11 amino acids. Germline V gives CDR1 PRHDT, CDR2 FYEKMQ (reference sequence). V shed 5 bases, J shed 10 bases, and the junction held 3 bases outside the gene matches. Profiled with immunoSEQ multiplex PCR; TCRdb holds only in-frame clones, not every one. The table includes about 100,000 clones, roughly nine tenths detected once. As concerns this clone: Its antigen is unknown.

This sequence joins TRBV13 and TRBJ2-3; 7 bases fit TRBD2. Sequencing was done on a sample of Tregs sorted from blood. The sequence was obtained from a human donor in good health. Here the CDR3 DNA reads TGTGCCAGCAGCCGGGAGGAATCGCAGTATTTT. Protein product: CASSREESQYF.